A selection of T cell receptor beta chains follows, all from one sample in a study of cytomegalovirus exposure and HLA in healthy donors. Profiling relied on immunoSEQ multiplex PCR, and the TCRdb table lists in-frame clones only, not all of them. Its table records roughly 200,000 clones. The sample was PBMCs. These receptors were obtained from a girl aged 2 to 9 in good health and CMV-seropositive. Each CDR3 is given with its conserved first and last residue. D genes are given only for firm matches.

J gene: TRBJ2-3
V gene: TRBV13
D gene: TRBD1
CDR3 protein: CASSSGQGGDTQYF
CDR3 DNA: TGTGCCAGCAGCTCCGGACAGGGAGGAGATACGCAGTATTTT

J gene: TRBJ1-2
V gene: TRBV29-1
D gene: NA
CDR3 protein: CSVGGHPYGYTF
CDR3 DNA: TGCAGCGTTGGAGGTCACCCCTACGGCTACACCTTC

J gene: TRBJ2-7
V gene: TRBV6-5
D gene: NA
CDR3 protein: CASSSTGIEQYF
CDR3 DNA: TGTGCCAGCAGCTCTACAGGGATCGAGCAGTACTTC

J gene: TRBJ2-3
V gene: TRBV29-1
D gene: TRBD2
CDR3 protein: CSVALNGRGTDTQYF
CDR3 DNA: TGCAGCGTCGCCCTTAACGGGAGGGGCACAGATACGCAGTATTTT

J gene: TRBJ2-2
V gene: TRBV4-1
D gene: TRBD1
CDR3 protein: CASSQTGSLANTGELFF
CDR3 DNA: TGCGCCAGCAGCCAGACAGGGAGTCTCGCGAACACCGGGGAGCTGTTTTTT

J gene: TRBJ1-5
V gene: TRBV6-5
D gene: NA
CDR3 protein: CASSYAGHQPQHF
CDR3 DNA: TGTGCCAGCAGTTACGCGGGCCATCAGCCCCAGCATTTT

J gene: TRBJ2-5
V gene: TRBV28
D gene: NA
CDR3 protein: CASSKTGFQETQYF
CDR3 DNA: TGTGCCAGCAGCAAAACAGGGTTTCAAGAGACCCAGTACTTC

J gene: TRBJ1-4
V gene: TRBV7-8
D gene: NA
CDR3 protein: CASSLLGRAGEKLFF
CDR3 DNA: TGTGCCAGCAGCTTATTGGGCAGGGCGGGGGAAAAACTGTTTTTT

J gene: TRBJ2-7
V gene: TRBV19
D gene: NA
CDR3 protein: CASSSSEQYF
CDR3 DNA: TGTGCCAGTAGTTCGAGCGAGCAGTACTTC

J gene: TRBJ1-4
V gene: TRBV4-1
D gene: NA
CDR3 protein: CASSQAVLVGDEKLFF
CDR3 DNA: TGCGCCAGCAGCCAAGCGGTTTTGGTCGGAGACGAAAAACTGTTTTTT

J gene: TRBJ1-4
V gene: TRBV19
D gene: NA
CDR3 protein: CASSNRVLTNEKLFF
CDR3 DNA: TGTGCCAGTAGTAACCGGGTTCTAACTAATGAAAAACTGTTTTTT

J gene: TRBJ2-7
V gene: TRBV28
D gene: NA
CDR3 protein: CASSPPGTSSYEQYF
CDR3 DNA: TGTGCCAGCAGTCCGCCGGGAACGAGCTCCTACGAGCAGTACTTC

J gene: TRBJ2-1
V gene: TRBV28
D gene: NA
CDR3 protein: CASSLEAREQFF
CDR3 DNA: TGTGCCAGCAGTTTAGAGGCGCGGGAGCAGTTCTTC

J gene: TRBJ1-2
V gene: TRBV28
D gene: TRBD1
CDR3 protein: CASSLSGTGSDYGYTF
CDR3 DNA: TGTGCCAGCAGTCTATCAGGGACAGGGAGTGATTATGGCTACACCTTC

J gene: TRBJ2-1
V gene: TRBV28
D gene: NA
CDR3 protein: CASSLRPGRLNEQFF
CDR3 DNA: TGTGCCAGCAGTTTACGACCAGGGAGGCTTAATGAGCAGTTCTTC

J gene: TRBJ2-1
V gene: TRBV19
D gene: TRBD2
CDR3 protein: CATRLAGHTYNEQFF
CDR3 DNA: TGTGCCACGCGACTAGCGGGACATACCTACAATGAGCAGTTCTTC

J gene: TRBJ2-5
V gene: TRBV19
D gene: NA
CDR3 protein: CASSMPRRNQTQYF
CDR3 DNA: TGTGCCAGTAGTATGCCGCGGAGGAATCAGACCCAGTACTTC

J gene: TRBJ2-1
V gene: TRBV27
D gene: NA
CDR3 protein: CASSLSVVRGILFF
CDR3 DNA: TGTGCCAGCAGTTTATCCGTTGTGCGAGGAATTCTGTTCTTC

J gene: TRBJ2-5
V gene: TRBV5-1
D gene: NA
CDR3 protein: CASSLAMLAFETQYF
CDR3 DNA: TGCGCCAGCAGCTTGGCCATGCTAGCTTTCGAGACCCAGTACTTC

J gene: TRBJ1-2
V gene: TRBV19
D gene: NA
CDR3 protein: CASSTQTAREYGYTF
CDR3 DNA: TGTGCCAGTAGTACCCAAACGGCGCGGGAATATGGCTACACCTTC

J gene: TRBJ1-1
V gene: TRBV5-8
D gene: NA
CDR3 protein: CASRTVNTEAFF
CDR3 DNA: TGTGCCAGCAGAACGGTAAACACTGAAGCTTTCTTT

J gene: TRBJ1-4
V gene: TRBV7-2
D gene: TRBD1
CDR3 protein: CASSPSIGQGREKLFF
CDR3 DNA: TGTGCCAGCAGCCCGTCAATTGGACAGGGAAGAGAAAAACTGTTTTTT

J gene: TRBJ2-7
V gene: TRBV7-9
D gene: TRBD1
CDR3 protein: CASSPAGTAYEQYF
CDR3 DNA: TGTGCCAGCAGCCCCGCCGGGACAGCCTACGAGCAGTACTTC

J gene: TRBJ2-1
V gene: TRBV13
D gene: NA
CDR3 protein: CASSFEAIGSYNEQFF
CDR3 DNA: TGTGCCAGCAGCTTCGAGGCGATCGGCTCCTACAATGAGCAGTTCTTC

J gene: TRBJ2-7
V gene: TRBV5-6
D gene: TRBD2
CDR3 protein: CASSLGPGRAYEQYF
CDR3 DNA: TGTGCCAGCAGCTTGGGGCCCGGGAGGGCTTACGAGCAGTACTTC

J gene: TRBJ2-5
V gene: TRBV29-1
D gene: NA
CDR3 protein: CSVGSWEETQYF
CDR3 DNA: TGCAGCGTTGGTAGCTGGGAGGAGACCCAGTACTTC

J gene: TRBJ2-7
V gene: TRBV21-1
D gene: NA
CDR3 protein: CASSARGTRTGGSEQYF
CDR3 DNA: TGTGCCAGCAGCGCGAGAGGGACGAGGACAGGGGGCTCCGAGCAGTACTTC

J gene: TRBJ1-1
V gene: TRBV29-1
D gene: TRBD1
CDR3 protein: CSVESSGGPAFF
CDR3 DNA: TGCAGCGTTGAGTCCTCAGGGGGGCCAGCTTTCTTT

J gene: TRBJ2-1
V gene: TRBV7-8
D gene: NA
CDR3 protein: CASSLNPQGGIGEQFF
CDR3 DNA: TGTGCCAGCAGCTTAAACCCCCAAGGCGGGATTGGTGAGCAGTTCTTC